One sample yielded the 32 T cell receptor beta chains listed below, sequenced in a study of shared clonotypes between healthy human individuals. The protocol was immunoSEQ multiplex PCR, while the TCRdb copy is restricted to in-frame clones and leaves out a portion. The sample lists approximately 500,000 clones; 90% to 97% were seen once. The specimen sequenced was naive CD4+ T cells sorted from blood. Subset in this sample: CD45RA+ positively selected. Receptors were obtained from a young woman in good health.

In this sample, this clone turned up once. The chain combines TRBV28 with TRBJ2-5, with TRBD2 matching 9 bases. Germline V gene data show CDR1 as MDHEN and CDR2 as SYDVKM. J lost 5 bases, V lost 8 bases, and 12 bases had no gene match. This CDR3 is 15 amino acids long. The CDR3 loop reads CASGNNGLARETQYF. CDR3 nucleotides: TGTGCCAGCGGGAATAACGGACTAGCGAGGGAGACCCAGTACTTC. Drawing the rest from reference TRBV28 and TRBJ2-5, the complete variable domain is DVKVTQSSRYLVKRTGEKVFLECVQDMDHENMFWYRQDPGLGLRLIYFSYDVKMKEKGDIPEGYSVSREKKERFSLILESASTNQTSMYLCASGNNGLARETQYFGPGTRLLVL.

The CDR3 DNA reads TGTGCCAGCAGCTTAATCTGGACGGAGGCAGTGGCCCAGTACTTC. Translated, it gives CASSLIWTEAVAQYF. The chain has TRBV7-2 and TRBJ2-5, with D perhaps TRBD2 (5 bases). The CDR3 covers 15 residues. CDR1 and CDR2 (germline): SGHTA, FQGNSA. V dropped 2 bases and J dropped 9 bases, with 19 bases sitting between them.

This clone was recorded once. The chain employs TRBV4-1 and TRBJ1-1; D call uncertain. The CDR3 has 15 residues. Germline assignment: CDR1 MGHRA and CDR2 YSYEKL. V was cut by 5 bases and J by 1 base, with 14 bases left in between. The CDR3 sequence is CASSDRPRKNTEAFF. CDR3 bases: TGCGCCAGCAGCGACCGGCCCAGGAAGAACACTGAAGCTTTCTTT.

The chain uses TRBV18 and TRBJ2-2; weak D call: TRBD2 (6 bases). The CDR3 extends over 16 amino acids. V was shortened by 2 bases and J by 5 bases, with 15 bases between the two germline ends. CDR1 and CDR2 (germline): KGHSH, LQKENI. This CDR3 is CASSPGARGRTGELFF. CDR3 DNA: TGTGCCAGCTCACCAGGTGCTCGAGGGAGGACCGGGGAGCTGTTTTTT.

The chain couples TRBV7-2 to TRBJ2-7; 12 bases map to TRBD2. J was trimmed by 6 bases and V by 1 base; bases with no gene match: 4. The CDR3 runs 15 residues. Germline V gives CDR1 SGHTA, CDR2 FQGNSA. The CDR3 DNA reads TGTGCCAGCAGCTTAGTGACTAGCGGGAGTGGCGAGCAGTACTTC. It yields the protein CASSLVTSGSGEQYF. Based on the CDR3 plus reference TRBV7-2 and TRBJ2-7, the full variable domain is GAGVSQSPSNKVTEKGKDVELRCDPISGHTALYWYRQSLGQGLEFLIYFQGNSAPDKSGLPSDRFSAERTGGSVSTLTIQRTQQEDSAVYLCASSLVTSGSGEQYFGPGTRLTVT.

This rearrangement joins TRBV28 to TRBJ1-2; D unresolved. Per the germline V gene, CDR1 is MDHEN and CDR2 is SYDVKM. This CDR3 has 16 amino acids. Trimming left V 4 bases short and J 5 bases short, with 20 bases between. The CDR3 bases are TGTGCCAGCAGTTCCCATGGGGAGAGACTCTTTTATGGCTACACCTTC. It specifies CASSSHGERLFYGYTF.

The rearrangement uses TRBV2 and TRBJ2-7; maybe TRBD2 (5 bases). V lost 3 bases, J lost 4 bases, and 10 bases lay in between. CDR1 and CDR2 from the germline V gene are SNHLY and FYNNEI. The CDR3 has 13 amino acids. The CDR3 loop reads CASSEEVSYEQYF. In DNA form, the CDR3 reads TGTGCCAGCAGTGAGGAGGTCTCGTACGAGCAGTACTTC.

V is TRBV6-5 and J is TRBJ1-4; the D is unclear. There are 14 residues in the CDR3. Germline V CDR1 and CDR2: MNHEY, SVGAGI. Trimming stripped 4 bases from V and 5 bases from J, with 11 bases between. In DNA form, the CDR3 reads TGTGCCAGCAGTTCAAGGGATCAGAATGAAAAACTGTTTTTT. Its translation is CASSSRDQNEKLFF.

The rearrangement links TRBV10-1 to TRBJ2-7; D call uncertain. The CDR3 runs to 14 residues. CDR1 is WNHNN and CDR2 is SYGVQD in the germline V gene (reference sequence). With 5 bases removed from V and 2 bases from J, the gap between germline ends came to 13 bases. CDR3 nucleotides: TGCGCCAGCAGTTCGCCAGACCCGCCCTACGAGCAGTACTTC. This gives the protein CASSSPDPPYEQYF.

The chain recombines TRBV25-1 with TRBJ2-3; weak D call: TRBD1 (5 bases). The CDR3 loop spans 14 amino acids. The germline V gene encodes CDR1 MGHDK and CDR2 SYGVNS. V lost 4 bases, J lost 1 base, and 9 bases lay in between. CDR3 coding DNA: TGTGCCAGCAGTGCAGGGCAGGGCACAGATACGCAGTATTTT. It is translated as CASSAGQGTDTQYF.

The chain recombines TRBV28 with TRBJ1-2; tentatively, D is TRBD1 (5 bases). V lost 3 bases, J lost 4 bases, and 12 bases lay in between. The germline V gene encodes CDR1 MDHEN and CDR2 SYDVKM. This CDR3 comprises 14 residues. CDR3 DNA: TGTGCCAGCAGTTTGGGGGGGAAGAGCTATGGCTACACCTTC. It encodes CASSLGGKSYGYTF.

J is TRBJ2-5 and V is TRBV7-9; 9 positions match TRBD2. The V gene end was trimmed by 8 bases and the J gene end by 4 bases; junction bases not matched to a gene: 20. The CDR3 totals 18 residues. Germline V gene lookup returns CDR1 SEHNR and CDR2 FQNEAQ (reference sequence). The CDR3: CASSPFFTIAGVRETQYF. The CDR3 bases are TGTGCCAGCTCACCATTTTTTACTATAGCGGGAGTTCGAGAGACCCAGTACTTC.

This chain joins TRBV10-1 and TRBJ2-3; TRBD1 aligns across 10 bases. CDR1 is WNHNN and CDR2 is SYGVQD in the germline V gene (reference sequence). The CDR3 loop spans 14 amino acids. With 2 bases clipped from V and 6 bases from J, the junction kept 2 bases outside the gene matches. CDR3 in DNA: TGCGCCAGCAGTGAGGGGACAGGGGTGGATACGCAGTATTTT. It translates to CASSEGTGVDTQYF.

The CDR3 here is CASSPRSGVQETQYF. In DNA form, the CDR3 reads TGTGCCAGCTCACCAAGGAGCGGTGTCCAAGAGACCCAGTACTTC. V is TRBV18 and J is TRBJ2-5, with D perhaps matching TRBD2 (5 bases). CDR1 is KGHSH, CDR2 LQKENI, per germline. The CDR3 totals 15 residues. The germline V and J ends were trimmed by 2 bases and 1 base, with 11 bases remaining between them. Complete variable domain (other parts from reference TRBV18 and TRBJ2-5): NAGVMQNPRHLVRRRGQEARLRCSPMKGHSHVYWYRQLPEEGLKFMVYLQKENIIDESGMPKERFSAEFPKEGPSILRIQQVVRGDSAAYFCASSPRSGVQETQYFGPGTRLLVL.

The chain recombines TRBV19 with TRBJ1-2, with TRBD1 as a possible D gene (6 bases). The length of the CDR3 is 16 residues. Per the germline V gene, CDR1 is LNHDA and CDR2 is SQIVND (reference sequence). The ends were cut back, 5 bases at V and 12 bases at J, with 28 bases in the middle. The CDR3, as DNA: TGTGCCAGTAGTGCCCAACAGGGTGTCCCTCTGGATGTGGACACCTTC. Its translation: CASSAQQGVPLDVDTF. Full variable domain (rest looked up from reference TRBV19 and TRBJ1-2): DGGITQSPKYLFRKEGQNVTLSCEQNLNHDAMYWYRQDPGQGLRLIYYSQIVNDFQKGDIAEGYSVSREKKESFPLTVTSAQKNPTAFYLCASSAQQGVPLDVDTFGSGTRLTVV.

The V call is TRBV19, the J call TRBJ2-3; D is possibly TRBD1 or TRBD2 (5 bases each). The CDR3 extends over 18 amino acids. In germline, CDR1 is LNHDA, CDR2 SQIVND (reference sequence). Trimming pared 0 bases from V and 3 bases from J, leaving 19 bases between. Written as DNA, the CDR3 is TGTGCCAGTAGTATAGACCACCGGGACCGCAAGAGGACAGATACGCAGTATTTT. Encoded protein: CASSIDHRDRKRTDTQYF.

The chain carries TRBV15 and TRBJ1-5; 10 bases are a match to TRBD1. The CDR3 totals 15 residues. With V trimmed by 6 bases and J by 6 bases, 8 bases remained unmatched. Germline assignment: CDR1 LNHNV and CDR2 YYDKDF (reference sequence). In nucleotides, the CDR3 is TGTGCCACCAGTCCGGGACAGGGGCCCGGTCAGCCCCAGCATTTT. Amino acids: CATSPGQGPGQPQHF.

J is TRBJ2-3 and V is TRBV5-1, with 11 bases identical to TRBD2. Per the germline V gene, CDR1 is SGHRS and CDR2 is YFSETQ. The CDR3 has 16 amino acids. Unmatched junction bases numbered 3, after V lost 2 bases and J lost 1 base. Here the CDR3 reads CASSFGTSGRTDTQYF. In DNA form, the CDR3 reads TGCGCCAGCAGCTTTGGGACTAGCGGACGCACAGATACGCAGTATTTT. Combining the CDR3 with reference TRBV5-1 and TRBJ2-3 gives the whole variable domain KAGVTQTPRYLIKTRGQQVTLSCSPISGHRSVSWYQQTPGQGLQFLFEYFSETQRNKGNFPGRFSGRQFSNSRSEMNVSTLELGDSALYLCASSFGTSGRTDTQYFGPGTRLTVL.

The chain is built from TRBV27 and TRBJ2-7; D may be TRBD2 (5 bases). The CDR3 consists of 12 residues. V was pared by 4 bases and J by 7 bases, with 11 bases between. Germline CDR1 MNHEY, CDR2 SMNVEV (reference sequence). The CDR3 loop is CASSSRPGEQYF. The CDR3 DNA is TGTGCCAGCAGTTCCAGACCGGGGGAGCAGTACTTC.

The sample holds one count of this clone. Other DNA sequences in the sample encode the same CDR3. This sequence joins TRBV19 and TRBJ2-7; 7 nucleotides agree with TRBD1. The germline V gene has CDR1 LNHDA and CDR2 SQIVND (reference sequence). This CDR3 has 13 residues. V lost 6 bases, J lost 0 bases, and 2 bases stayed unmatched. CDR3 coding DNA: TGTGCCAGTAGCGGGGACAGCTCCTACGAGCAGTACTTC. It specifies CASSGDSSYEQYF.

This clone has just one count. V is TRBV5-8 and J is TRBJ1-2; 7 positions agree with TRBD1. J was trimmed by 4 bases and V by 4 bases; bases with no gene match: 4. The V gene's germline CDR1 is SGHTS and CDR2 YDEGEE. The CDR3 spans 13 residues. CDR3 sequence reads: CASSLQGIYGYTF. In DNA, the CDR3 is TGTGCCAGCAGCCTACAGGGGATCTATGGCTACACCTTC.

The chain joins TRBV2 to TRBJ2-5; D is uncertain. The J call is doubtful: the DNA matches TRBJ2-7 better. Germline-derived CDR1 and CDR2 are SNHLY and FYNNEI. The CDR3 is made up of 11 amino acids. The CDR3 nucleotides read TGTGCCAGCAGTACTTGGGGCGAGCAGTACTTC. Translation: CASSTWGEQYF.

J is TRBJ2-1 and V is TRBV5-5; maybe TRBD2 (6 bases). Per the germline V gene, CDR1 is SGHKS and CDR2 is YYEKEE (reference sequence). Trimming removed 2 bases at V and 1 base at J, with 13 bases between. The length of the CDR3 is 16 residues. This CDR3 is CASSLIGSGSYNEQFF. The CDR3 coding sequence is TGTGCCAGCAGCTTAATCGGGAGCGGGTCCTACAATGAGCAGTTCTTC.

The genes are TRBV2 and TRBJ2-5, with TRBD1 matching over 9 bases. Looked up from germline, CDR1 is SNHLY and CDR2 is FYNNEI. Unmatched junction bases numbered 6, after V lost 5 bases and J lost 5 bases. This CDR3 is 14 amino acids long. Here the CDR3 reads CASSSGTGYETQYF. CDR3 in DNA: TGTGCCAGCAGTTCGGGGACAGGGTACGAGACCCAGTACTTC.

V usage is TRBV5-4 and J usage is TRBJ1-2, with a possible D match to TRBD1 (5 bases). The CDR3 runs to 15 residues. V was cut by 4 bases and J by 3 bases, with 16 bases left in between. CDR1 is SGHNT and CDR2 is YYREEE in the germline V gene (reference sequence). The CDR3 sequence: CASSVWGGRHYGYTF. The DNA for the CDR3 is TGTGCCAGCAGCGTTTGGGGGGGACGACACTATGGCTACACCTTC.

This sequence joins TRBV25-1 and TRBJ2-7, with TRBD1 as a possible D gene (6 bases). This CDR3 comprises 14 residues. Germline CDR1 reads MGHDK; CDR2 reads SYGVNS. The V end was cut by 1 base, the J end by 4 bases, with 11 bases between. In DNA form, the CDR3 reads TGTGCCAGCAGTGAATCAGGGGCCGTGTACGAGCAGTACTTC. It codes for CASSESGAVYEQYF.

This sequence joins TRBV5-1 and TRBJ2-7; unclear D gene. Germline V lookup: CDR1 SGHRS, CDR2 YFSETQ. The V end was cut by 0 bases, the J end by 2 bases, with 12 bases between. The CDR3 extends over 15 amino acids. In DNA, the CDR3 is TGCGCCAGCAGCTTGGAGCGCGGTTTGACCTACGAGCAGTACTTC. Its translation is CASSLERGLTYEQYF.

The chain uses TRBV18 and TRBJ1-2; 7 nucleotides align to TRBD1. CDR3 length equals 14 residues. Germline V gene lookup returns CDR1 KGHSH and CDR2 LQKENI. V was clipped by 3 bases and J by 8 bases; unmatched bases: 9. CDR3 residues: CASSPDRNVGGYTF. CDR3 nucleotides: TGTGCCAGCTCACCGGACAGGAATGTAGGAGGCTACACCTTC.

This chain uses TRBV5-1 with TRBJ2-1; the match to TRBD2 covers 7 bases. The CDR3 spans 13 residues. Germline V gives CDR1 SGHRS, CDR2 YFSETQ. Trimming cost V 6 bases and J 6 bases; bases outside gene matches: 6. CDR3 bases: TGCGCCAGCACGGGAGGACCGCTCAATGAGCAGTTCTTC. This sequence encodes CASTGGPLNEQFF. Complete variable domain (other parts from reference TRBV5-1 and TRBJ2-1): KAGVTQTPRYLIKTRGQQVTLSCSPISGHRSVSWYQQTPGQGLQFLFEYFSETQRNKGNFPGRFSGRQFSNSRSEMNVSTLELGDSALYLCASTGGPLNEQFFGPGTRLTVL.

The rearrangement joins TRBV5-6 to TRBJ2-5, with D unclear. The length of the CDR3 is 14 residues. Germline values: CDR1 SGHDT, CDR2 YYEEEE. V was clipped by 1 base and J by 0 bases, with 7 bases between them. Written as DNA, the CDR3 is TGTGCCAGCAGCTTGAGGCGCCACCAAGAGACCCAGTACTTC. Its protein is CASSLRRHQETQYF.

The CDR3 spells CASATGPIYEQYF. DNA for the CDR3: TGTGCTAGTGCCACAGGTCCAATCTACGAGCAGTACTTC. V gene TRBV12-5 combines with J gene TRBJ2-7; D perhaps matches TRBD1 (5 bases). The CDR3 extends over 13 amino acids. The V and J ends lost 7 bases and 3 bases respectively, with 13 bases between them. Looked up from germline, CDR1 is LGHNT and CDR2 is FRNRAP.

V is TRBV6-1 and J is TRBJ1-1, with unresolved D. The V end lost 4 bases, the J end lost 1 base, and 10 bases lay between the germline ends. This CDR3 is built from 14 residues. Germline CDR1 is MNHNS and CDR2 is SASEGT. The CDR3 protein is CASSAFDGNTEAFF. CDR3 nucleotide sequence: TGTGCCAGCAGTGCATTTGACGGGAACACTGAAGCTTTCTTT.